This T cell receptor (beta chain) was obtained from a study of CD8 T cells in Susac syndrome. This CDR3 comprises 19 residues. V lost 5 bases and J lost 0; bases outside the gene matches: 13. Germline V CDR1 and CDR2: LNHNV, YYDKDF (reference sequence). Sequencing of TCR beta covered CD8+ and CD4+ T cells obtained from blood. Relapsing-remitting disease, either stable or active, was present in the treatment-naive patients who were the multiple sclerosis controls. Purification of the CD8+ and CD4+ T cells relied on negative isolation, and TEMRA cells underwent FACS enrichment. RNA was extracted with the RNeasy kit, and a quantity of about 0.45 to 1 ug was reverse transcribed using random hexamers. A multiplex approach, immunoSEQ multiplex PCR, amplified TCR beta CDR3 across 54 Vbeta and 13 Jbeta. TCRdb re-derived calls from the immunoSEQ multiplex PCR reads in MiXCR, one entry per CDR3 protein. In the table there are about 300,000 distinct CDR3 sequences, about nine tenths of which are singletons.

The sequence was collected from a human donor with multiple sclerosis. The chain couples TRBV15 to TRBJ1-4; TRBD1 aligns across 9 bases. Sequenced material: CD8+ T cells from PBMCs. The CDR3 nucleotides read TGTGCCACCAGCCAAGAGGGCGGGACAGGGACCTCAACTAATGAAAAACTGTTTTTT. Protein: CATSQEGGTGTSTNEKLFF. The whole variable domain, remainder taken from reference TRBV15 and TRBJ1-4, is DAMVIQNPRYQVTQFGKPVTLSCSQTLNHNVMYWYQQKSSQAPKLLFHYYDKDFNNEADTPDNFQSRRPNTSFCFLDIRSPGLGDTAMYLCATSQEGGTGTSTNEKLFFGSGTQLSVL.